The 25 T cell receptor beta chains presented below share a single source sample, sequenced in a study of CD8 T cells in Susac syndrome. An amount of RNA that ranged from 0.5 to 1 ug was reverse transcribed with random hexamers. Each CDR3 protein is one row after TCRdb ran MiXCR on the immunoSEQ multiplex PCR reads. Here the sample spans 170,000 or so distinct CDR3 sequences, about 96% being singletons. Sequencing input: CD4+ T cells from PBMCs. The receptors shown here come from a human donor with Susac syndrome.

J is TRBJ2-3 and V is TRBV5-1, with TRBD1 matching 8 bases. V was pared by 4 bases and J by 6 bases, with 10 bases of the junction left unmatched. This CDR3 comprises 15 residues. Germline V CDR1 and CDR2: SGHRS, YFSETQ. For the CDR3, the DNA is TGCGCCAGCAGCAGGGGACAGGCTAACGGGGATACGCAGTATTTT. This gives the protein CASSRGQANGDTQYF. The variable domain in full, with the rest retrieved from reference TRBV5-1 and TRBJ2-3, is KAGVTQTPRYLIKTRGQQVTLSCSPISGHRSVSWYQQTPGQGLQFLFEYFSETQRNKGNFPGRFSGRQFSNSRSEMNVSTLELGDSALYLCASSRGQANGDTQYFGPGTRLTVL.

The chain joins TRBV20-1 to TRBJ2-7; 10 nucleotides align to TRBD1. The CDR3 runs to 12 residues. Germline loops: CDR1 DFQATT, CDR2 SNEGSKA (reference sequence). The V segment lost 7 bases and the J segment 8 bases; nucleotides outside the gene matches: 8. This chain's CDR3 is CSVFPGQGQQYF. CDR3 bases: TGCAGTGTCTTCCCGGGACAGGGGCAGCAGTACTTC.

This chain links TRBV7-8 with TRBJ2-1, with D maybe TRBD2 (6 bases). V lost 5 bases, J lost 2 bases, and 13 bases lay in between. CDR3 length equals 15 residues. Germline V CDR1 and CDR2: SGHVS, FQNEAQ. The CDR3 DNA reads TGTGCCAGCAGCCCTAGAGTAGCGGCCTACAATGAGCAGTTCTTC. Its translation: CASSPRVAAYNEQFF.

DNA for the CDR3: TGTGCCTGGCGTCCAGGGAAGAACACCGGGGAGCTGTTTTTT. It encodes CAWRPGKNTGELFF. The rearrangement uses TRBV30 and TRBJ2-2, with D perhaps matching TRBD1 (5 bases). The CDR3 has 14 residues. CDR1 is GTSNPN and CDR2 is SVGIG in the germline V gene (reference sequence). V dropped 5 bases and J dropped 1 base, with 11 bases sitting between them.

In its sample, this clonotype was seen once. This chain joins TRBV20-1 and TRBJ2-3; the match to TRBD2 covers 7 bases. Germline V gene data show CDR1 as DFQATT and CDR2 as SNEGSKA (reference sequence). J was trimmed by 3 bases and V by 5 bases; bases with no gene match: 8. The CDR3 totals 14 residues. The CDR3 loop reads CSAWVAGATDTQYF. DNA of the CDR3: TGCAGTGCTTGGGTTGCGGGAGCAACAGATACGCAGTATTTT.

The CDR3 DNA is TGTGCCAGCAGTCGCCAGGGCCCGGTCCTGACTTTC. Amino acids: CASSRQGPVLTF. The chain couples TRBV28 to TRBJ2-6; possible D gene TRBD1, 5 bases. This CDR3 is built from 12 residues. Germline V lookup: CDR1 MDHEN, CDR2 SYDVKM. Trimming cost V 5 bases and J 13 bases, with 12 bases left between them.

J is TRBJ2-1 and V is TRBV30; TRBD2 matches at 8 bases. CDR1 and CDR2 from the germline V gene are GTSNPN and SVGIG (reference sequence). With V trimmed by 1 base and J by 5 bases, 10 bases remained unmatched. The CDR3 totals 16 residues. In DNA, the CDR3 is TGTGCCTGGAGTGACGGGGGGGGAACGAGAAACAATGAGCAGTTCTTC. The encoded protein is CAWSDGGGTRNNEQFF.

The chain recombines TRBV9 with TRBJ2-7, with 9 bases aligning to TRBD1. The CDR3 is 15 amino acids. J was trimmed by 3 bases and V by 4 bases; bases with no gene match: 8. Germline loops: CDR1 SGDLS, CDR2 YYNGEE. DNA of the CDR3: TGTGCCAGCAGCAAAAGGGGGGACAGGGTCTACGAGCAGTACTTC. Translated, it gives CASSKRGDRVYEQYF.

The chain carries TRBV5-1 and TRBJ2-3; D might be TRBD2 (5 bases). The CDR3 runs 17 residues. Germline CDR1 SGHRS, CDR2 YFSETQ. V shed 4 bases and J shed 0 bases, with 18 bases lying between them. The CDR3 DNA follows: TGCGCCAGCAGCATAGGATCCTCGGGATTTAGCACAGATACGCAGTATTTT. It is translated as CASSIGSSGFSTDTQYF.

V is TRBV2 and J is TRBJ2-3; possibly TRBD2 for D (6 bases). This CDR3 contains 12 residues. V was cut by 2 bases and J by 9 bases, with 9 bases left in between. Per the germline V gene, CDR1 is SNHLY and CDR2 is FYNNEI. The CDR3 region has the DNA TGTGCCAGCAGTGAAACTGCGGGGACGCAGTATTTT. Amino acid sequence: CASSETAGTQYF.

V and J are TRBV20-1 and TRBJ1-1, with no clear D. CDR3 length equals 12 residues. CDR1 DFQATT and CDR2 SNEGSKA come from the germline V gene (reference sequence). V shed 5 bases and J shed 0 bases, with 7 bases lying between them. The CDR3 loop is CSALTVNTEAFF. The CDR3, as DNA: TGCAGTGCTCTGACGGTGAACACTGAAGCTTTCTTT.

V is TRBV2 and J is TRBJ2-3; D remains unclear. There are 16 residues in the CDR3. Germline V CDR1 and CDR2: SNHLY, FYNNEI. Trimming stripped 2 bases from V and 1 base from J, with 13 bases between. CDR3 sequence reads: CASSEWKGRRTDTQYF. The CDR3, as DNA: TGTGCCAGCAGTGAATGGAAGGGCAGACGCACAGATACGCAGTATTTT.

This chain links TRBV9 with TRBJ1-2, with a possible D match to TRBD1 (5 bases). Trimming stripped 2 bases from V and 8 bases from J, with 19 bases between. The CDR3 covers 15 residues. Per germline, CDR1 SGDLS and CDR2 YYNGEE. The CDR3 reads CASSVGDRTPGGYTF. DNA for the CDR3: TGTGCCAGCAGCGTGGGAGACAGAACGCCGGGGGGCTACACCTTC.

The chain links TRBV7-2 to TRBJ2-1; 10 nucleotides align to TRBD2. Germline trimming cut 4 bases from V and 6 bases from J; bases unmatched to any gene: 6. The germline V gene has CDR1 SGHTA and CDR2 FQGNSA. The CDR3 extends over 15 amino acids. In nucleotides, the CDR3 is TGTGCCAGCAGCTGGCTAGCGGGAGTTGGCAATGAGCAGTTCTTC. Its protein product is CASSWLAGVGNEQFF.

The rearrangement joins TRBV30 to TRBJ2-1; D might be TRBD2 (5 bases). This CDR3 comprises 15 residues. Germline values: CDR1 GTSNPN, CDR2 SVGIG (reference sequence). Trimming took 2 bases from V and 8 from J, leaving 19 bases between them. The CDR3 nucleotides read TGTGCCTGGAGTCCCGGGATATCGGCGGGTGATGAGCAGTTCTTC. Its protein is CAWSPGISAGDEQFF.

The chain recombines TRBV25-1 with TRBJ2-7, with 9 bases matching TRBD1. Germline V gives CDR1 MGHDK, CDR2 SYGVNS. V dropped 6 bases and J dropped 0; count of bases not matched to a gene: 6. The CDR3 contains 15 residues. This chain's CDR3 is CASRHGTGHSYEQYV. The DNA for the CDR3 is TGTGCCAGCAGACACGGGACAGGGCACTCCTACGAGCAGTACGTC.

CDR3: CASSLAGQPQHF. The DNA for the CDR3 is TGTGCCAGCAGCTTAGCTGGGCAGCCCCAGCATTTT. The chain has TRBV7-9 and TRBJ1-5; no reliable D call. The V and J ends lost 0 bases and 7 bases respectively, with 4 bases between them. This CDR3 spans 12 amino acids. Germline V gives CDR1 SEHNR, CDR2 FQNEAQ (reference sequence). Variable domain in full (rest from reference TRBV7-9 and TRBJ1-5): DTGVSQNPRHKITKRGQNVTFRCDPISEHNRLYWYRQTLGQGPEFLTYFQNEAQLEKSRLLSDRFSAERPKGSFSTLEIQRTEQGDSAMYLCASSLAGQPQHFGDGTRLSIL.

This clonotype showed up just a few times. The chain is built from TRBV12-3 or TRBV12-4 and TRBJ1-1; TRBD1 matches at 10 bases. This CDR3 contains 14 residues. The trim removed 5 bases at V and 5 bases at J, leaving 5 bases unmatched. Here the CDR3 reads CASSAGQGRTEAFF. The CDR3 DNA follows: TGTGCCAGCAGTGCGGGACAGGGGAGAACTGAAGCTTTCTTT.

V is TRBV5-1 and J is TRBJ1-6, with no clear D. Trimming removed 3 bases at V and 7 bases at J, with 14 bases between. The CDR3 runs to 15 residues. CDR1 is SGHRS, CDR2 YFSETQ, per germline. Here the CDR3 reads CASSSGGLGNSPLHF. The CDR3 DNA reads as TGCGCCAGCAGCTCGGGAGGCCTGGGGAATTCACCCCTCCACTTT.

The V and J genes are TRBV12-3 or TRBV12-4 and TRBJ1-1; TRBD1 is a possible D gene (6 bases). The CDR3 is 17 residues long. The germline V and J ends were trimmed by 3 bases and 0 bases, with 17 bases remaining between them. The CDR3 here is CASSFHTGGGLNTEAFF. The CDR3 nucleotides are TGTGCCAGCAGTTTCCATACCGGGGGGGGCTTGAACACTGAAGCTTTCTTT.

The chain has TRBV15 and TRBJ1-2; unclear D gene. Trimming took off 0 bases at V and 2 bases at J, with 10 bases between the two ends. The CDR3 sequence is 15 residues long. The germline CDR1 and CDR2 sequences are LNHNV and YYDKDF (reference sequence). In DNA, the CDR3 is TGTGCCACCAGCAGAGATGGGCATGGGAACTATGGCTACACCTTC. This sequence encodes CATSRDGHGNYGYTF.

V and J are TRBV30 and TRBJ2-7; weak D call: TRBD1 (5 bases). V dropped 5 bases and J dropped 3 bases, with 11 bases sitting between them. The CDR3 has 12 amino acids. Germline CDR1 is GTSNPN and CDR2 is SVGIG (reference sequence). CDR3 loop: CAWGEGVYEQYF. The CDR3 coding sequence is TGTGCCTGGGGTGAAGGGGTCTACGAGCAGTACTTC.

J is TRBJ2-7 and V is TRBV28; TRBD1 agrees at 7 bases. CDR3 size: 14 residues. Germline lookup yields CDR1 MDHEN and CDR2 SYDVKM. J was trimmed by 5 bases and V by 5 bases; bases with no gene match: 9. CDR3 residues: CASSPADRAHEQYV. CDR3 sequence (DNA): TGTGCCAGCAGTCCAGCCGACAGGGCCCACGAGCAGTACGTC.

This clonotype was picked up a small number of times. This rearrangement joins TRBV28 to TRBJ2-6; D ambiguous. Germline V gene lookup returns CDR1 MDHEN and CDR2 SYDVKM. This CDR3 comprises 14 residues. The V and J ends lost 2 bases and 0 bases respectively, with 2 bases between them. This CDR3 is CASSLPSGANVLTF. DNA of the CDR3: TGTGCCAGCAGTTTACCCTCTGGGGCCAACGTCCTGACTTTC. The entire variable domain, with the rest obtained from reference TRBV28 and TRBJ2-6, is as follows: DVKVTQSSRYLVKRTGEKVFLECVQDMDHENMFWYRQDPGLGLRLIYFSYDVKMKEKGDIPEGYSVSREKKERFSLILESASTNQTSMYLCASSLPSGANVLTFGAGSRLTVL.

The J gene is TRBJ2-7, the V gene TRBV10-3, with 7 positions matching TRBD1. CDR3 length: 12 residues. The junction had 3 bases not matched to a gene; V was cut back by 10 bases and J by 0 bases. The germline V gene encodes CDR1 ENHRY and CDR2 SYGVKD. The CDR3, as DNA: TGTGCCAGCGCAGGGGGCTCCTACGAGCAGTACTTC. Translated: CASAGGSYEQYF.